These 29 T cell receptor beta chains were all obtained from the same sample, sequenced in a study of ipilimumab plus nivolumab after autologous stem cell transplantation. Data came from immunoSEQ multiplex PCR; TCRdb stores just in-frame clones and leaves some out. The sample contains more than 13,000 clones, about four fifths of which appear only once. Material: PBMCs, obtained in a trial of ipilimumab plus nivolumab as post-transplant consolidation. The receptors shown here come from a male donor with primary mediastinal lymphoma.

The chain recombines TRBV7-9 with TRBJ1-6, with 10 bases matching TRBD1. V was pared by 5 bases and J by 2 bases, with 6 bases of the junction left unmatched. This CDR3 comprises 17 residues. Germline assignment: CDR1 SEHNR and CDR2 FQNEAQ (reference sequence). The CDR3 nucleotides are TGTGCCAGCAGCCCTGGGACAGGGGAAACCTATAATTCACCCCTCCACTTT. Its translation is CASSPGTGETYNSPLHF.

V and J are TRBV28 and TRBJ2-5; 11 bases line up with TRBD1. This CDR3 has 15 amino acids. Germline CDR1 and CDR2: MDHEN and SYDVKM. V shed 8 bases and J 4 bases; nucleotides not matched to a gene: 9. For the CDR3, the DNA is TGTGCCAGCTACCGGACAGGGGGCTTAGGAGAGACCCAGTACTTC. It yields the protein CASYRTGGLGETQYF.

The chain joins TRBV19 to TRBJ2-2; TRBD2 matches at 8 bases. The CDR3 runs to 14 residues. Germline-derived CDR1 and CDR2 are LNHDA and SQIVND (reference sequence). V gave up 5 bases and J gave up 3 bases; unmatched junction bases: 2. As DNA, the CDR3 is TGTGCCAGTAGTGACGGGAGGGACACCGGGGAGCTGTTTTTT. Amino acid sequence: CASSDGRDTGELFF.

CDR3 residues: CATQGIGELFF. Here the CDR3 DNA reads TGTGCCACACAGGGAATCGGGGAGCTGTTTTTT. V and J are TRBV2 and TRBJ2-2; a possible D gene is TRBD1 (6 bases). The V gene's germline CDR1 is SNHLY and CDR2 FYNNEI. This CDR3 contains 11 residues. The V gene lost 10 bases and the J gene lost 7 bases, with 10 bases spanning the gap.

The chain carries TRBV19 and TRBJ2-7; D gene unclear. In germline, CDR1 is LNHDA, CDR2 SQIVND (reference sequence). The V end lost 2 bases, the J end lost 2 bases, and 10 bases lay between the germline ends. This CDR3 is 14 amino acids long. The CDR3 spells CASSITTTAYEQYF. CDR3 nucleotides: TGTGCCAGTAGTATAACTACGACCGCCTACGAGCAGTACTTC.

The rearrangement uses TRBV30 and TRBJ1-5; a weak D match, TRBD1 (5 bases). The V gene lost 2 bases and the J gene lost 7 bases, with 12 bases spanning the gap. The CDR3 covers 13 residues. In germline, CDR1 is GTSNPN, CDR2 SVGIG (reference sequence). DNA of the CDR3: TGTGCCTGGAGTCTGGGGCCCCGACAGCCCCAGCATTTT. Translated: CAWSLGPRQPQHF. Full variable domain (missing parts from reference TRBV30 and TRBJ1-5): SQTIHQWPATLVQPVGSPLSLECTVEGTSNPNLYWYRQAAGRGLQLLFYSVGIGQISSEVPQNLSASRPQDRQFILSSKKLLLSDSGFYLCAWSLGPRQPQHFGDGTRLSIL.

The genes are TRBV6-1 and TRBJ2-1; 7 positions match TRBD2. Germline V CDR1 and CDR2: MNHNS, SASEGT. The CDR3 is 13 residues long. J lost 6 bases, V lost 9 bases, and 8 bases had no gene match. The CDR3 sequence: CASRLALFNEQFF. The CDR3 coding sequence is TGTGCCAGTCGACTAGCCCTCTTCAATGAGCAGTTCTTC.

This chain links TRBV5-1 with TRBJ2-7, with 8 positions matching TRBD1. Germline trimming cut 4 bases from V and 3 bases from J; bases unmatched to any gene: 18. The CDR3 runs 18 residues. Germline lookup yields CDR1 SGHRS and CDR2 YFSETQ. CDR3 region: CASSPLPTRDRRDYEQYF. The CDR3 region has the DNA TGCGCCAGCAGCCCCCTTCCAACCCGGGACAGGAGAGACTACGAGCAGTACTTC.

The chain links TRBV29-1 to TRBJ1-1; 9 nucleotides align to TRBD1. J lost 4 bases, V lost 6 bases, and 6 bases had no gene match. This CDR3 comprises 13 residues. Germline V CDR1 and CDR2: SQVTM, ANQGSEA. CDR3 residues: CSVHRGLGTEAFF. The CDR3 DNA reads TGCAGCGTGCACAGGGGGCTTGGCACTGAAGCTTTCTTT.

CDR3 residues: CASSEIGTRGGELFF. CDR3 DNA sequence: TGTGCCAGCAGTGAAATCGGGACTAGGGGGGGGGAGCTGTTTTTT. The rearrangement uses TRBV2 and TRBJ2-2; 8 nucleotides match TRBD2. Germline-derived CDR1 and CDR2 are SNHLY and FYNNEI. This CDR3 has 15 amino acids. V shed 2 bases, J shed 8 bases, and the junction held 7 bases outside the gene matches.

In its sample, this clone is medium-sized. The rearrangement joins TRBV11-1 to TRBJ2-7, with 9 positions matching TRBD1. From germline, CDR1 is SGHAT and CDR2 FQDESV (reference sequence). The length of the CDR3 is 15 residues. Trimming at V came to 5 bases and at J to 4 bases, leaving 9 bases not matched to a gene. The CDR3 loop is CASSPGTGPSYEQYF. As DNA, the CDR3 is TGTGCCAGCAGCCCCGGGACAGGGCCGTCATACGAGCAGTACTTC.

The chain couples TRBV5-1 to TRBJ2-1; weak D call: TRBD1 (6 bases). This CDR3 is 14 amino acids long. The V end lost 1 base, the J end lost 16 bases, and 21 bases lay between the germline ends. Germline-derived CDR1 and CDR2 are SGHRS and YFSETQ. The CDR3 DNA reads TGCGCCAGCAGCTTGACTACAGGGCCGCCTGGGGAATTCTTC. Its translation: CASSLTTGPPGEFF.

The chain links TRBV11-3 to TRBJ2-3; no clear D. Trimming took off 1 base at V and 5 bases at J, with 7 bases between the two ends. This CDR3 has 13 residues. Germline lookup yields CDR1 SGHNT and CDR2 YENEEA. CDR3 bases: TGTGCCAGCAGCTTAGCCCCAGGAGATACGCAGTATTTT. This translates into CASSLAPGDTQYF.

This clone was recorded only once. At the DNA level, this CDR3 is encoded by other sequences in the same sample as well. The rearrangement links TRBV5-4 to TRBJ1-3; perhaps TRBD1 as D (5 bases). The germline V gene encodes CDR1 SGHNT and CDR2 YYREEE (reference sequence). V was shortened by 2 bases and J by 0 bases, with 9 bases between the two germline ends. There are 15 residues in the CDR3. In DNA, the CDR3 is TGTGCCAGCAGCTTTCAGGGACTCTCTGGAAACACCATATATTTT. It translates to CASSFQGLSGNTIYF.

J is TRBJ1-4 and V is TRBV2; possible D gene TRBD1, 6 bases. Germline CDR1 SNHLY, CDR2 FYNNEI. V was trimmed by 4 bases and J by 7 bases, leaving 19 bases between them. This CDR3 contains 16 residues. Here the CDR3 reads CASSGLSRGQGEKLFF. DNA for the CDR3: TGTGCCAGCAGTGGTTTGAGCAGGGGCCAAGGTGAAAAACTGTTTTTT.

The V and J genes are TRBV6-4 and TRBJ2-2, with 9 bases lining up with TRBD2. The CDR3 contains 15 residues. CDR1 and CDR2 (germline): MRHNA, SNTAGT. V lost 7 bases to trimming and J lost 5 bases; unmatched junction nucleotides: 8. CDR3 sequence reads: CASIRTSGGTGELFF. CDR3 DNA: TGTGCCAGCATCCGAACGAGCGGGGGGACCGGGGAGCTGTTTTTT.

The CDR3, as DNA: TGCGCCAGCAGTGCTCTAGCGGGAGGGGAAGATACGCAGTATTTT. Its translation is CASSALAGGEDTQYF. The chain employs TRBV10-2 and TRBJ2-3, with 12 bases aligning to TRBD2. The length of the CDR3 is 15 residues. J was trimmed by 5 bases and V by 4 bases; bases with no gene match: 4. Germline loops: CDR1 WSHSY, CDR2 SAAADI.

About this clone: A much bigger clone sits one base away, suggesting this may be a read error. V and J are TRBV30 and TRBJ2-2; no clear D. The CDR3 loop spans 13 amino acids. V was clipped by 3 bases and J by 9 bases, with 14 bases between them. Looked up from germline, CDR1 is GTSNPN and CDR2 is SVGIG (reference sequence). CDR3 sequence: CAWSGVDHRELFF. CDR3 bases: TGTGCCTGGAGCGGCGTAGATCACAGGGAGCTGTTTTTT.

The J gene is TRBJ2-3, the V gene TRBV18, with TRBD2 matching 10 bases. Looked up from germline, CDR1 is KGHSH and CDR2 is LQKENI. The ends lost 2 bases at V and 1 base at J; junction bases unmatched: 0. This CDR3 has 15 residues. The CDR3 is CASSPGLAGTDTQYF. The CDR3, as DNA: TGTGCCAGCTCACCAGGACTAGCGGGCACAGATACGCAGTATTTT.

The chain employs TRBV5-1 and TRBJ2-4, with a possible D match to TRBD2 (5 bases). Trimming shortened V by 0 bases and J by 8 bases, and 12 bases separated the two germline ends. Germline V lookup: CDR1 SGHRS, CDR2 YFSETQ. The CDR3 has 14 residues. CDR3 amino acids: CASSLGSERDIQYF. The CDR3 nucleotides are TGCGCCAGCAGCTTGGGCTCCGAGAGGGACATTCAGTACTTC. The whole variable domain, remainder taken from reference TRBV5-1 and TRBJ2-4, is KAGVTQTPRYLIKTRGQQVTLSCSPISGHRSVSWYQQTPGQGLQFLFEYFSETQRNKGNFPGRFSGRQFSNSRSEMNVSTLELGDSALYLCASSLGSERDIQYFGAGTRLSVL.

This chain connects TRBV25-1 to TRBJ2-2; D might be TRBD2 (6 bases). V lost 7 bases, J lost 3 bases, and 12 bases lay in between. The CDR3 sequence is 14 residues long. The V gene's germline CDR1 is MGHDK and CDR2 SYGVNS. CDR3 loop: CASTLPGDTGELFF. The CDR3 bases are TGTGCCAGCACTCTCCCGGGGGACACCGGGGAGCTGTTTTTT.

The rearrangement links TRBV6-6 to TRBJ2-2; 7 nucleotides line up with TRBD2. CDR3 size: 16 residues. Germline values: CDR1 MNHNY, CDR2 SVGAGI (reference sequence). V trimming: 6 bases; J trimming: 13 bases; junction bases outside the gene matches: 20. Here the CDR3 DNA reads TGTGCCAGCAGCTCTCTGGGGACTACCGCCGTTATGGGGCTGTTTTTT. Its translation is CASSSLGTTAVMGLFF.

The chain couples TRBV29-1 to TRBJ2-5; TRBD1 or TRBD2 may be the D gene (5 bases each). Germline-derived CDR1 and CDR2 are SQVTM and ANQGSEA. This CDR3 comprises 16 residues. V lost 3 bases, J lost 2 bases, and 19 bases lay in between. The chain's CDR3 is CSVETTGTAVQETQYF. In DNA form, the CDR3 reads TGCAGCGTTGAGACCACCGGGACGGCGGTACAAGAGACCCAGTACTTC. Filled out from reference TRBV29-1 and TRBJ2-5, the complete variable domain reads SAVISQKPSRDICQRGTSLTIQCQVDSQVTMMFWYRQQPGQSLTLIATANQGSEATYESGFVIDKFPISRPNLTFSTLTVSNMSPEDSSIYLCSVETTGTAVQETQYFGPGTRLLVL.

V and J are TRBV9 and TRBJ1-4; perhaps TRBD1 as D (6 bases). Trimming took off 3 bases at V and 5 bases at J, with 14 bases between the two ends. The CDR3 length is 15 residues. Germline lookup yields CDR1 SGDLS and CDR2 YYNGEE. The chain's CDR3 is CASSATQGLNEKLFF. The CDR3 bases are TGTGCCAGCAGCGCGACGCAGGGGTTAAATGAAAAACTGTTTTTT. The variable domain in full, with the rest retrieved from reference TRBV9 and TRBJ1-4, is DSGVTQTPKHLITATGQRVTLRCSPRSGDLSVYWYQQSLDQGLQFLIQYYNGEERAKGNILERFSAQQFPDLHSELNLSSLELGDSALYFCASSATQGLNEKLFFGSGTQLSVL.

The chain couples TRBV7-6 to TRBJ2-7; 7 bases match TRBD1. V lost 1 base and J lost 6; bases outside the gene matches: 6. There are 14 residues in the CDR3. Looked up from germline, CDR1 is SGHVS and CDR2 is FNYEAQ. The CDR3 coding sequence is TGTGCCAGCAGCTTAGAACAGGGGCCCTCCGAGCAGTACTTC. The encoded protein is CASSLEQGPSEQYF.

This clone came up once. This chain links TRBV7-9 with TRBJ2-1, with D unresolved. CDR1 and CDR2 from the germline V gene are SEHNR and FQNEAQ (reference sequence). The CDR3 sequence is 15 residues long. V was pared by 8 bases and J by 5 bases, with 19 bases between. CDR3 amino acids: CASVPPLADNNEQFF. The CDR3 DNA sequence: TGTGCCAGCGTCCCCCCCCTCGCAGACAACAATGAGCAGTTCTTC.

This clone was picked up one time. The chain is built from TRBV4-1 and TRBJ1-1, with TRBD1 matching 7 bases. CDR1 is MGHRA, CDR2 YSYEKL, per germline. Trimming removed 0 bases from V and 3 bases from J; junction bases left unmatched: 4. The CDR3 is 15 residues long. CDR3 bases: TGCGCCAGCAGCCAAGATCCCAGGGGGGACACTGAAGCTTTCTTT. It yields the protein CASSQDPRGDTEAFF.

The V and J genes are TRBV6-5 and TRBJ2-1, with 11 bases lining up with TRBD2. The CDR3 has 14 residues. V dropped 8 bases and J dropped 9; count of bases not matched to a gene: 9. Germline V lookup: CDR1 MNHEY, CDR2 SVGAGI. CDR3 bases: TGTGCCAGCGCCACCATAGCGGGGGGGCGTGAGCAGTTCTTC. Translated, it gives CASATIAGGREQFF.

The chain recombines TRBV6-1 with TRBJ2-5, with 7 bases matching TRBD2. The V segment lost 3 bases and the J segment 5 bases; nucleotides outside the gene matches: 9. This CDR3 is 15 amino acids long. CDR1 and CDR2 from the germline V gene are MNHNS and SASEGT. CDR3 DNA sequence: TGTGCCAGCAGTGAGGGGTCGGGAGGATTGGAGACCCAGTACTTC. It translates to CASSEGSGGLETQYF.